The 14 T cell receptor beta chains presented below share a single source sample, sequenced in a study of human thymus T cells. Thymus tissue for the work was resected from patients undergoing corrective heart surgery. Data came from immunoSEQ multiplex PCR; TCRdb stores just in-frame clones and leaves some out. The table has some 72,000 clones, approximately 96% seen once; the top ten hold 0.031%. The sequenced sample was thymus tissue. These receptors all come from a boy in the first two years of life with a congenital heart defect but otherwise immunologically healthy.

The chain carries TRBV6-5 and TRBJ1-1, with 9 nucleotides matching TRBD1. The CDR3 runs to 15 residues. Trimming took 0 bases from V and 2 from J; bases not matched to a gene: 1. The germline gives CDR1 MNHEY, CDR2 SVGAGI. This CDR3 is CASSYSGQGNTEAFF. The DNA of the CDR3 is TGTGCCAGCAGTTACTCGGGACAGGGCAACACTGAAGCTTTCTTT.

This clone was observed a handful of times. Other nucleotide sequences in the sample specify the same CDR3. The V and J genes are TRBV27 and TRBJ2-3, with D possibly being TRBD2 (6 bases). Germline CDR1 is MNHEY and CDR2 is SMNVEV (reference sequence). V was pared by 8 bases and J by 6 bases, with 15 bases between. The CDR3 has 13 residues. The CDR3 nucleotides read TGTGCCAGCGGGACTTCGCGCCCGGATACGCAGTATTTT. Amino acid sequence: CASGTSRPDTQYF.

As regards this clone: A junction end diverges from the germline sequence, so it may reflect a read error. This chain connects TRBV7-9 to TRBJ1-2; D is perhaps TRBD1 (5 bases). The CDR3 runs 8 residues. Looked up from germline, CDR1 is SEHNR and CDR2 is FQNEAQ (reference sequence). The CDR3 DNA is TGTGCCAGCAGCCCAGGGTACTTC. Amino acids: CASSPGYF.

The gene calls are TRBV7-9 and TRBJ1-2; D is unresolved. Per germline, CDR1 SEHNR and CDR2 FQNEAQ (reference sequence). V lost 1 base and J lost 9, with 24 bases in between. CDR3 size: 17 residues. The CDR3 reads CASSLEEGPAKGGSYTF. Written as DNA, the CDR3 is TGTGCCAGCAGCTTAGAGGAGGGTCCGGCTAAGGGCGGGAGCTACACCTTC.

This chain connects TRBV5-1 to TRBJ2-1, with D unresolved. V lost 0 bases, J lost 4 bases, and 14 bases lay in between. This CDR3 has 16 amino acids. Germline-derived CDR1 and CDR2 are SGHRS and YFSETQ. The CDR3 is CASSLEGNNLYNEQFF. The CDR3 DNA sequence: TGCGCCAGCAGCTTGGAAGGGAATAACCTGTACAATGAGCAGTTCTTC.

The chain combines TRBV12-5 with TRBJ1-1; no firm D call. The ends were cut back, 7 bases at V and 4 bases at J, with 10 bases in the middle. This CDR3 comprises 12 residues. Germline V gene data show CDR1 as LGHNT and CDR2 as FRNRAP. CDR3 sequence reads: CASVQEGTEAFF. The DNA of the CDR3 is TGTGCTAGTGTCCAAGAGGGCACTGAAGCTTTCTTT.

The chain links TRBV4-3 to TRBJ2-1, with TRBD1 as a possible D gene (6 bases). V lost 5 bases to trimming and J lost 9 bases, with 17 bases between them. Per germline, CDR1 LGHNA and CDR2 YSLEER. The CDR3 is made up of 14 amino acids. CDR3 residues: CASSSQQGLGEQFF. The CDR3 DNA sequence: TGCGCCAGCAGCTCCCAACAGGGTCTCGGTGAGCAGTTCTTC.

CDR3 sequence: CASSDSIVGTSEAGELFF. Here the CDR3 DNA reads TGTGCCAGCAGTGACTCGATCGTAGGGACTAGCGAAGCCGGGGAGCTGTTTTTT. V is TRBV6-4 and J is TRBJ2-2; 10 nucleotides align to TRBD2. CDR3 length: 18 amino acids. Trimming at V came to 0 bases and at J to 6 bases, leaving 10 bases not matched to a gene. The V gene's germline CDR1 is MRHNA and CDR2 SNTAGT.

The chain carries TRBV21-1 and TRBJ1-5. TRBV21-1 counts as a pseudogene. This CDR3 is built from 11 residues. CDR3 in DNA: TGTGCCAGAGGAAATGGCCAGCCCCAGCATTTT. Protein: CARGNGQPQHF.

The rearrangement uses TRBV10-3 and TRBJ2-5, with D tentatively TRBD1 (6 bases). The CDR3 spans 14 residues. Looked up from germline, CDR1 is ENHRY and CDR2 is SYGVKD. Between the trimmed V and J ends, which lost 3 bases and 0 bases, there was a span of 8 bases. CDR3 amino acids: CAISDGQNQETQYF. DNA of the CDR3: TGTGCCATCAGTGATGGACAGAACCAAGAGACCCAGTACTTC.

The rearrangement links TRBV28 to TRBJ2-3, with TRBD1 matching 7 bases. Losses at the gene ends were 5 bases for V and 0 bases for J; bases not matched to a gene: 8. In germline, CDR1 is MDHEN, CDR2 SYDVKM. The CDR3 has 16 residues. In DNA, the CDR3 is TGTGCCAGCAGTCATTACAGGGGATCTAGCACAGATACGCAGTATTTT. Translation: CASSHYRGSSTDTQYF.

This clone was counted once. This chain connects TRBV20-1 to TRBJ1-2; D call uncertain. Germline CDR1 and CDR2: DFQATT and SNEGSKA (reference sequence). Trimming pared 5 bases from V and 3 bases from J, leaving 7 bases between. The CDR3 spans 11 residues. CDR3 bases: TGCAGTGCTCTCAGGCACTATGGCTACACCTTC. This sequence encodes CSALRHYGYTF.

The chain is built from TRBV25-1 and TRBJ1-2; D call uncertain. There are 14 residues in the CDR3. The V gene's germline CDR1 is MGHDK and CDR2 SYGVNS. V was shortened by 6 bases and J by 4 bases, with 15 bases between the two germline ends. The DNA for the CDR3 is TGTGCCAGCAGACCTCGGGTAGGGCCCTATGGCTACACCTTC. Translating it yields CASRPRVGPYGYTF.

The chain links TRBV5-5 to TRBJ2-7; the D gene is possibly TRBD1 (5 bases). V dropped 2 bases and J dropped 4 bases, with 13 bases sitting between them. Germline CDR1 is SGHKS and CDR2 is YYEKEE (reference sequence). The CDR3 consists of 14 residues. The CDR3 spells CASSLRGRAYEQYF. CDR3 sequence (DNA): TGTGCCAGCAGCTTACGCGGCAGGGCTTACGAGCAGTACTTC.